This T cell receptor (beta chain) stems from a study of T-cell memory formation after mild COVID-19. Points from the study as a whole: Some clones that responded were present in memory (sampled pre-infection), which suggests cross-reactive memory joined. The main location of contracting CD4+ clones was CM and EM, and that of contracting CD8+ clones was EMRA.

Germline assignment: CDR1 MNHEY and CDR2 SMNVEV (reference sequence). The CDR3 is 15 residues long. The V end lost 6 bases, the J end lost 0 bases, and 11 bases lay between the germline ends. TCRdb used MiXCR to reprocess the 5' RACE reads, holding one entry per CDR3 protein. This table holds hundreds of thousands of distinct CDR3 sequences, 20% found once. As regards this clonotype: Its antigen is unidentified.

This clonotype was obtained from a man aged 18 to 30 who had mild COVID-19 (a few samples of this study predate the infection). Cell type and time point are not known. This chain joins TRBV27 and TRBJ1-4; D not resolved. The specimen was PBMCs or a T cell subset sorted from them (not recorded which). CDR3 region: CASRTIAATNEKLFF. The CDR3 nucleotides read TGTGCCAGCAGAACTATCGCGGCAACTAATGAAAAACTGTTTTTT.